These 24 T cell receptor beta chains originate from one sample sequenced in a study of T cells after yellow fever vaccination. TCRdb analysed the 5' RACE reads with MiXCR anew, one entry per CDR3 protein. The profile shows 300,000 or so distinct CDR3 sequences, about 7.8% of them singletons. Sequencing used PBMCs, obtained more than 40 days after the first yellow fever vaccination. The source is a man between 18 and 35 years old who received the YFV17D yellow fever vaccine.

This clonotype was recorded a few times. The V call is TRBV12-3 or TRBV12-4, the J call TRBJ2-5; weak D call: TRBD1 (5 bases). The CDR3 extends over 13 amino acids. V lost 2 bases to trimming and J lost 5 bases, with 9 bases between them. This chain's CDR3 is CASSLWGSETQYF. The CDR3, as DNA: TGTGCCAGCAGTTTATGGGGCTCGGAGACCCAGTACTTC.

This chain connects TRBV29-1 to TRBJ1-1, with TRBD1 as a possible D gene (5 bases). There are 12 residues in the CDR3. V was clipped by 1 base and J by 10 bases, with 13 bases between them. Per the germline V gene, CDR1 is SQVTM and CDR2 is ANQGSEA. The CDR3 sequence: CSVEGTPSGAFF. DNA of the CDR3: TGCAGCGTTGAAGGGACACCGAGTGGAGCTTTCTTT.

The chain carries TRBV23-1 and TRBJ2-1; 8 bases align to TRBD1. TRBV23-1 is reported as an ORF; its role is uncertain. The trim removed 3 bases at V and 9 bases at J, leaving 7 bases unmatched. The CDR3 is 14 residues long. CDR3 region: CASSHQGQESEQFF. The CDR3 nucleotides read TGCGCCAGCAGTCATCAGGGACAGGAGTCTGAGCAGTTCTTC.

The chain recombines TRBV6-2 or TRBV6-3 with TRBJ2-7, with D possibly TRBD2 on 6 matching bases. Trimming cost V 2 bases and J 5 bases, with 10 bases left between them. This CDR3 is 13 amino acids long. Germline CDR1 MNHEY, CDR2 SVGEGT. This CDR3 reads CASSYRGFDEQYF. CDR3 in DNA: TGTGCCAGCAGTTACCGGGGGTTCGACGAGCAGTACTTC.

This clonotype showed up many times. V is TRBV3-1 and J is TRBJ1-5; no clear D. Between the trimmed V and J ends, which lost 0 bases and 3 bases, there was a span of 0 bases. The CDR3 contains 12 residues. Germline values: CDR1 LGHDT, CDR2 YNNKEL (reference sequence). The chain's CDR3 is CASSQDNQPQHF. The DNA of the CDR3 is TGTGCCAGCAGCCAAGACAATCAGCCCCAGCATTTT.

The J gene is TRBJ2-2, the V gene TRBV9; 13 bases agree with TRBD2. This CDR3 spans 15 amino acids. Germline-derived CDR1 and CDR2 are SGDLS and YYNGEE. V was pared by 3 bases and J by 6 bases, with 2 bases of the junction left unmatched. The CDR3 here is CASSGGLAGSGELFF. The CDR3 nucleotides are TGTGCCAGCAGCGGGGGACTAGCGGGGTCCGGGGAGCTGTTTTTT.

This clonotype has just a few counts. The chain is built from TRBV7-7 and TRBJ2-2; D is ambiguous. V was cut by 1 base and J by 0 bases, with 9 bases left in between. The V gene's germline CDR1 is SSHAT and CDR2 FNYEAQ (reference sequence). CDR3 length: 16 residues. The CDR3 is CASSLGQHPNTGELFF. In DNA, the CDR3 is TGTGCCAGCAGCTTAGGGCAGCACCCGAACACCGGGGAGCTGTTTTTT.

The chain links TRBV4-1 to TRBJ1-1, with D possibly TRBD1 on 5 matching bases. This CDR3 has 16 residues. The V and J ends lost 4 bases and 0 bases respectively, with 15 bases between them. Germline V CDR1 and CDR2: MGHRA, YSYEKL. The CDR3 loop is CASSPPGGDMNTEAFF. CDR3 nucleotides: TGCGCCAGCAGCCCCCCGGGGGGAGACATGAACACTGAAGCTTTCTTT.

The V and J genes are TRBV20-1 and TRBJ2-1, with 8 nucleotides matching TRBD2. This CDR3 region has 16 residues. Germline CDR1 DFQATT, CDR2 SNEGSKA (reference sequence). V lost 5 bases and J lost 4; bases outside the gene matches: 13. The CDR3 DNA reads as TGCAGTGCTCATTCTAGCGGGCCCAGCTCTTACAATGAGCAGTTCTTC. It specifies CSAHSSGPSSYNEQFF.

The sample holds a few counts of this clonotype. The genes are TRBV7-9 and TRBJ1-2; D is uncertain. The germline gives CDR1 SEHNR, CDR2 FQNEAQ (reference sequence). The CDR3 extends over 13 amino acids. V lost 5 bases to trimming and J lost 7 bases, with 14 bases between them. The CDR3 DNA reads as TGTGCCAGCAGCCTAATCCCCCATAGTGGCTACACCTTC. This translates into CASSLIPHSGYTF.

Comments on this clonotype: Being one base from a much bigger clone, this may be a read error. This chain's CDR3 is CSAAWGGQETQYF. As DNA, the CDR3 is TGCAGTGCGGCCTGGGGGGGACAAGAGACCCAGTACTTC. V gene TRBV20-1 combines with J gene TRBJ2-5; TRBD2 aligns across 7 bases. V dropped 6 bases and J dropped 2; count of bases not matched to a gene: 6. The CDR3 contains 13 residues. Germline V CDR1 and CDR2: DFQATT, SNEGSKA (reference sequence).

The genes are TRBV5-1 and TRBJ2-2; D unclear. The ends were cut back, 0 bases at V and 6 bases at J, with 9 bases in the middle. The CDR3 spans 14 residues. Germline CDR1 SGHRS, CDR2 YFSETQ. CDR3 in amino acids: CASSLEVQAGELFF. DNA of the CDR3: TGCGCCAGCAGCTTGGAGGTTCAGGCCGGGGAGCTGTTTTTT.

This clonotype has ten or more counts. This rearrangement joins TRBV14 to TRBJ2-7, with D unresolved. This CDR3 comprises 15 residues. CDR1 is SGHDN, CDR2 FVKESK, per germline. Trimming shortened V by 1 base and J by 3 bases, and 13 bases separated the two germline ends. The CDR3 is CASSQAWMDGYEQYF. CDR3 nucleotides: TGTGCCAGCAGCCAAGCGTGGATGGATGGCTACGAGCAGTACTTC. Combining the CDR3 with reference TRBV14 and TRBJ2-7 gives the whole variable domain EAGVTQFPSHSVIEKGQTVTLRCDPISGHDNLYWYRRVMGKEIKFLLHFVKESKQDESGMPNNRFLAERTGGTYSTLKVQPAELEDSGVYFCASSQAWMDGYEQYFGPGTRLTVT.

This chain joins TRBV4-3 and TRBJ2-5; no reliable D call. The ends were cut back, 0 bases at V and 5 bases at J, with 10 bases in the middle. CDR1 is LGHNA, CDR2 YSLEER, per germline. This CDR3 contains 14 residues. CDR3 amino acids: CASSQDHGAETQYF. CDR3 sequence (DNA): TGCGCCAGCAGCCAAGATCACGGCGCGGAGACCCAGTACTTC.

The V gene is TRBV20-1, the J gene TRBJ2-1; D is possibly TRBD1 or TRBD2 (7 bases each). The V gene lost 6 bases and the J gene lost 6 bases, with 36 bases spanning the gap. Germline values: CDR1 DFQATT, CDR2 SNEGSKA (reference sequence). This CDR3 region has 20 residues. CDR3 bases: TGCAGTGCACCCCCCGAGACAGGGCTGTCATACCCGCCGGGGGGCAATGAGCAGTTCTTC. Its translation: CSAPPETGLSYPPGGNEQFF.

This clonotype was seen a few times. The chain joins TRBV29-1 to TRBJ1-6; no clear D. With 2 bases removed from V and 6 bases from J, the gap between germline ends came to 8 bases. CDR3 length: 13 residues. Germline loops: CDR1 SQVTM, CDR2 ANQGSEA. This CDR3 is CSVEIGSNSPLHF. The CDR3 coding sequence is TGCAGCGTTGAAATAGGGAGTAATTCACCCCTCCACTTT.

This clonotype was observed a handful of times. The genes are TRBV7-2 and TRBJ1-6, with 7 bases fitting TRBD1. From germline, CDR1 is SGHTA and CDR2 FQGNSA. With V trimmed by 4 bases and J by 7 bases, 4 bases remained unmatched. CDR3 length: 14 residues. The CDR3 reads CASSWDRFNSPLHF. The DNA of the CDR3 is TGTGCCAGCAGCTGGGACAGATTCAATTCACCCCTCCACTTT.

This clonotype has just a few counts. The genes are TRBV7-2 and TRBJ2-3, with 7 bases matching TRBD1. The CDR3 sequence is 14 residues long. V lost 5 bases, J lost 9 bases, and 11 bases stayed unmatched. The germline V gene has CDR1 SGHTA and CDR2 FQGNSA. The CDR3 loop is CASSRMNRGGTQYF. The CDR3 nucleotides read TGTGCCAGCAGCCGAATGAACAGGGGCGGCACGCAGTATTTT. The variable domain in full, completed from reference TRBV7-2 and TRBJ2-3, reads GAGVSQSPSNKVTEKGKDVELRCDPISGHTALYWYRQSLGQGLEFLIYFQGNSAPDKSGLPSDRFSAERTGGSVSTLTIQRTQQEDSAVYLCASSRMNRGGTQYFGPGTRLTVL.

This chain uses TRBV7-6 with TRBJ1-6; D not certain. Germline CDR1 SGHVS, CDR2 FNYEAQ. The CDR3 loop spans 17 amino acids. Trimming took off 0 bases at V and 0 bases at J, with 9 bases between the two ends. The CDR3 coding sequence is TGTGCCAGCAGCTTAGCGCCCGCCAGCTCCTATAATTCACCCCTCCACTTT. Amino acid sequence: CASSLAPASSYNSPLHF. The full variable domain, in which reference TRBV7-6 and TRBJ1-6 provide the parts outside the CDR3, is GAGVSQSPRYKVTKRGQDVALRCDPISGHVSLYWYRQALGQGPEFLTYFNYEAQQDKSGLPNDRFSAERPEGSISTLTIQRTEQRDSAMYRCASSLAPASSYNSPLHFGNGTRLTVT.

The rearrangement uses TRBV5-1 and TRBJ2-7, with unresolved D. The CDR3 spans 13 residues. Germline CDR1 SGHRS, CDR2 YFSETQ. The germline V and J ends were trimmed by 5 bases and 0 bases, with 9 bases remaining between them. CDR3 amino acids: CASRLWDSYEQYF. For the CDR3, the DNA is TGCGCCAGCAGATTGTGGGACTCCTACGAGCAGTACTTC.

In this sample, this clonotype turned up a few times. The gene calls are TRBV5-6 and TRBJ2-2; perhaps TRBD1 as D (5 bases). Germline V gives CDR1 SGHDT, CDR2 YYEEEE. Trimming took 1 base from V and 4 from J, leaving 14 bases between them. This CDR3 is 16 amino acids long. This CDR3 is CASSLSPGQGTGELFF. The CDR3 DNA reads TGTGCCAGCAGCTTGAGTCCAGGGCAGGGCACCGGGGAGCTGTTTTTT.

In DNA, the CDR3 is TGTGCCAGCGGCACTACAGGGGTGAGCACAGATACGCAGTATTTT. This sequence encodes CASGTTGVSTDTQYF. The chain recombines TRBV14 with TRBJ2-3; the match to TRBD1 covers 7 bases. The CDR3 has 15 amino acids. Looked up from germline, CDR1 is SGHDN and CDR2 is FVKESK. The J segment lost 0 bases and the V segment lost 8 bases, leaving 8 bases of the junction unmatched.

The CDR3 DNA reads TGTGCCAGCAGCTTACTATCGGGCTCGTCCTTTGGTTCACCCCTCCACTTT. It is translated as CASSLLSGSSFGSPLHF. The chain has TRBV7-8 and TRBJ1-6; no firm D call. The CDR3 is made up of 17 amino acids. The germline V gene encodes CDR1 SGHVS and CDR2 FQNEAQ. V was cut by 2 bases and J by 9 bases, with 20 bases left in between.

This clonotype was counted a few times. The genes are TRBV5-1 and TRBJ2-1; maybe TRBD2 (6 bases). The CDR3 spans 15 residues. V was pared by 4 bases and J by 5 bases, with 16 bases between. Germline V gene sequence: CDR1 SGHRS, CDR2 YFSETQ. CDR3 sequence: CASSPPGRSDNEQFF. CDR3 nucleotide sequence: TGCGCCAGCAGCCCCCCAGGGAGGTCGGACAATGAGCAGTTCTTC. Full variable domain (rest looked up from reference TRBV5-1 and TRBJ2-1): KAGVTQTPRYLIKTRGQQVTLSCSPISGHRSVSWYQQTPGQGLQFLFEYFSETQRNKGNFPGRFSGRQFSNSRSEMNVSTLELGDSALYLCASSPPGRSDNEQFFGPGTRLTVL.